The 9 T cell receptor beta chains below were found in one sample sequenced in a study of vaccination and CD4 T cells after COVID-19. For these receptors, no antigen is known. Treatment here: 10-day PBMC culture with coronavirus spike peptide pools or control peptides (ViraFEST assay). Cultured CD4+ T cells had their DNA profiled by the Oncomine TCR Beta short-read assay. Via MiXCR, TCRdb re-called the PCR reads, giving one row per CDR3 protein. This sample has over 12,000 distinct CDR3 sequences, with more than 40% found just once. The specimen was cultured CD4+ T cells from blood. These receptors all come from a human donor with COVID-19.

The chain is built from TRBV6-2 or TRBV6-3 and TRBJ2-5; a weak D match, TRBD1 (5 bases). This CDR3 is built from 13 residues. CDR1 is MNHEY and CDR2 is SVGEGT in the germline V gene. V dropped 2 bases and J dropped 7 bases, with 11 bases sitting between them. CDR3 bases: TGTGCCAGCAGTTACGGCAGGGAAGGGACCCAGTACTTC. Translation: CASSYGREGTQYF.

DNA for the CDR3: TGTGCCAGCAGTGAAGTGAAGGTGGCTGAAGCTTTCTTT. It yields the protein CASSEVKVAEAFF. The V and J genes are TRBV2 and TRBJ1-1; D gene uncertain. The CDR3 loop spans 13 amino acids. V lost 1 base and J 6 bases, leaving 9 bases between the germline ends. Germline V lookup: CDR1 SNHLY, CDR2 FYNNEI.

The rearrangement joins TRBV7-9 to TRBJ2-1; the match to TRBD1 covers 7 bases. This CDR3 has 14 amino acids. Germline lookup yields CDR1 SEHNR and CDR2 FQNEAQ (reference sequence). V lost 5 bases to trimming and J lost 5 bases; unmatched junction nucleotides: 6. The CDR3 here is CASSRRDRNNEQFF. The DNA of the CDR3 is TGTGCCAGCAGCAGACGGGACAGAAACAATGAGCAGTTCTTC.

This clonotype is large by share. The CDR3 region is CASSYSDRGLSGYTF. The CDR3 DNA sequence: TGTGCCAGCAGTTACTCGGACAGGGGGCTATCGGGCTACACCTTC. The V gene is TRBV6-5, the J gene TRBJ1-2; 11 bases agree with TRBD1. J lost 8 bases, V lost 0 bases, and 5 bases had no gene match. Germline V lookup: CDR1 MNHEY, CDR2 SVGAGI. The CDR3 extends over 15 amino acids.

The rearrangement joins TRBV7-3 to TRBJ1-2, with TRBD1 matching 9 bases. The V gene end was trimmed by 6 bases and the J gene end by 7 bases; junction bases not matched to a gene: 6. Germline values: CDR1 SGHTA, CDR2 FQGTGA. The CDR3 runs 13 residues. The CDR3 region is CASRFRDRAGYTF. CDR3 coding DNA: TGTGCCAGCAGATTCCGGGACAGGGCTGGCTACACCTTC.

This clonotype was seen a handful of times. At one boundary the junction diverges from the germline segment, which might be a read error. The chain carries TRBV7-8 and TRBJ1-2; TRBD1 matches at 7 bases. The CDR3 is 15 amino acids. Germline V gene sequence: CDR1 SGHVS, CDR2 FQNEAQ. The CDR3 region is CASSLQGQPLYGYTF. In DNA, the CDR3 is TGTGCCAGCAGCTTGCAGGGACAGCCCCTCTATGGCTACACCTTT.

This clonotype was counted a single time. This sequence joins TRBV12-5 and TRBJ1-1; D is unresolved. Trimming took off 6 bases at V and 1 base at J, with 9 bases between the two ends. The CDR3 consists of 13 residues. The germline gives CDR1 LGHNT, CDR2 FRNRAP. The CDR3 DNA follows: TGTGCTAGTGGGGGTACAGAGAACACTGAAGCTTTCTTT. This codes for CASGGTENTEAFF.

This clonotype was found a few times. V usage is TRBV24-1 and J usage is TRBJ2-1, with 12 positions matching TRBD2. Germline V gene lookup returns CDR1 KGHDR and CDR2 SFDVKD. The CDR3 totals 16 residues. Trimming at V came to 3 bases and at J to 5 bases, leaving 4 bases not matched to a gene. The CDR3 coding sequence is TGTGCCACCAGTGATCCTAGCGGGGGGGCCCACAATGAGCAGTTCTTC. It codes for CATSDPSGGAHNEQFF.

This clonotype was found a few times. V is TRBV11-1 and J is TRBJ1-5; unclear D gene. The V gene's germline CDR1 is SGHAT and CDR2 FQDESV (reference sequence). The CDR3 has 15 amino acids. V was trimmed by 1 base and J by 2 bases, leaving 9 bases between them. CDR3 bases: TGTGCCAGCAGCTTAGATGGCAGAGGCAATCAGCCCCAGCATTTT. Protein product: CASSLDGRGNQPQHF.